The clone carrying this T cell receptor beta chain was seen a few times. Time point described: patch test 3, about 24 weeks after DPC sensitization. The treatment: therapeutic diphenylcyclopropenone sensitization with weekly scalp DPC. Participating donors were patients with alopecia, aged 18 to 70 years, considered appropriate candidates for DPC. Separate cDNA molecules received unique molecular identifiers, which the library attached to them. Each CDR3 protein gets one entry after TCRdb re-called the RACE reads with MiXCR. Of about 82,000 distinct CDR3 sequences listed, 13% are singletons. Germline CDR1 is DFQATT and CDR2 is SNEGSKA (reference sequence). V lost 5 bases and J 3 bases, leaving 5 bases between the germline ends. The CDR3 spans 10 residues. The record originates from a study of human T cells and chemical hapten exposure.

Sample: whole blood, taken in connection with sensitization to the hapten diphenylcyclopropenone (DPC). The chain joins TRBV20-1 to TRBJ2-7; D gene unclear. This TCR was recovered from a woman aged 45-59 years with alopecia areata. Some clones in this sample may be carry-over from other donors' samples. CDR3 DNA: TGCAGTGCTGCGCTCTACGAGCAGTACTTC. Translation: CSAALYEQYF.